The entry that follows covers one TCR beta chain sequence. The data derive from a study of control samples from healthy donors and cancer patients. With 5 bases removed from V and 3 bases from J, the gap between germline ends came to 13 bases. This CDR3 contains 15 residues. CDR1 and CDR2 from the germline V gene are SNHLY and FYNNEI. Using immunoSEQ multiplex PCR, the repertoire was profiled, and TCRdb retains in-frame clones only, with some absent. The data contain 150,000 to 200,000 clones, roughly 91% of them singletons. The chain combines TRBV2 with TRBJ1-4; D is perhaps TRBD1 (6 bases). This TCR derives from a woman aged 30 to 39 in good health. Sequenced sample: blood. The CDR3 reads CASSLQGGANEKLFF. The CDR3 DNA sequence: TGTGCCAGCAGTTTACAGGGTGGGGCTAATGAAAAACTGTTTTTT.